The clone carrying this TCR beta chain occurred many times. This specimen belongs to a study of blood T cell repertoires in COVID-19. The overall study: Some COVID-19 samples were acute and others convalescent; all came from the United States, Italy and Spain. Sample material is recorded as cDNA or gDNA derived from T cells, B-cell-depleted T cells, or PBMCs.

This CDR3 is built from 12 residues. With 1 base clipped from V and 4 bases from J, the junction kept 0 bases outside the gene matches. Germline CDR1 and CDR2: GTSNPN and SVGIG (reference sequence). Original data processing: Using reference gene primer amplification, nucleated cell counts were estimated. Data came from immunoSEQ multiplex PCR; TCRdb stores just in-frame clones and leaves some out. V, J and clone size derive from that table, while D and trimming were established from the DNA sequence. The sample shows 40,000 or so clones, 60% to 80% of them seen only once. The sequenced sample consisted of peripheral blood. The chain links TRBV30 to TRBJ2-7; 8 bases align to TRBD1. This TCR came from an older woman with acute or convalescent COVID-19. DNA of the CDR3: TGTGCCTGGAGTGGGACAGGGTACGAGCAGTACTTC. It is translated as CAWSGTGYEQYF.